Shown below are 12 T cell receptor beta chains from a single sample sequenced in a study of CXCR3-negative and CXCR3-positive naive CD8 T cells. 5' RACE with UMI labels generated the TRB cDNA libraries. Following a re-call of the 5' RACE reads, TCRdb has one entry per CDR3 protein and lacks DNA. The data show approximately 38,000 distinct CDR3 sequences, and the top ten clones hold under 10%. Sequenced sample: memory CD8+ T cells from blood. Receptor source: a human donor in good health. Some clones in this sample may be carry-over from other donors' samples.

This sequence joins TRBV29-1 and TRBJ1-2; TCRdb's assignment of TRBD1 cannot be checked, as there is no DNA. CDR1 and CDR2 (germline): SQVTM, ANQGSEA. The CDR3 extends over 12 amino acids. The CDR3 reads CSVLYRGFGYTF.

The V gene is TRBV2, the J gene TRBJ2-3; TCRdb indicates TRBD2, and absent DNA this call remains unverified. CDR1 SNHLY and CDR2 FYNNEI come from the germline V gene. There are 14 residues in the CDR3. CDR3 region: CASRPAGEADTQYF.

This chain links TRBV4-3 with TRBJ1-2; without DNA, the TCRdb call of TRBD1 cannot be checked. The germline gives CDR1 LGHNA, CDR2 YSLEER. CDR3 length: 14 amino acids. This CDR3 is CASSQDGGVYGYTF.

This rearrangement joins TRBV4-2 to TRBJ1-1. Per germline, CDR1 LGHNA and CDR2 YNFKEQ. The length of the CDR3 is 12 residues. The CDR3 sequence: CASSHDAAEAFF.

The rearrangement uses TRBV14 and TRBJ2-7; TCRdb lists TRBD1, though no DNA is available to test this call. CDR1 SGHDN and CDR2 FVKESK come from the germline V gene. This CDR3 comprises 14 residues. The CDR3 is CASSQGQIPYEQYF.

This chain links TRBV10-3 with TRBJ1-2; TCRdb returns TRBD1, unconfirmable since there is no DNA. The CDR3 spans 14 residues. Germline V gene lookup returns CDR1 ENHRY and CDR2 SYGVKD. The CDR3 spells CAIWTGTTQGGYTF.

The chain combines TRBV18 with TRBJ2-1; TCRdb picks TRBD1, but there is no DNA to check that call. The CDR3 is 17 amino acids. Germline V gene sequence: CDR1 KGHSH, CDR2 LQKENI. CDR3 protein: CASSPPTPVQGSNEQFF.

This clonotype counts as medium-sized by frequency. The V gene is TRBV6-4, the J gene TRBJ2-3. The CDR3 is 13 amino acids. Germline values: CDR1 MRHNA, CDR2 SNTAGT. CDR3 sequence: CASGGSSTDTQYF.

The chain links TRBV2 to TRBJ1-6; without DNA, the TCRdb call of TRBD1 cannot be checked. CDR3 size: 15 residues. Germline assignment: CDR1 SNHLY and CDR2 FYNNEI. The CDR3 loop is CASRRQTETNSPLHF.

CDR3 loop: CASHPDSNTGELFF. The rearrangement joins TRBV11-2 to TRBJ2-2; the D call from TCRdb, TRBD1, cannot be confirmed without DNA. The CDR3 length is 14 residues. Germline lookup yields CDR1 SGHAT and CDR2 FQNNGV.

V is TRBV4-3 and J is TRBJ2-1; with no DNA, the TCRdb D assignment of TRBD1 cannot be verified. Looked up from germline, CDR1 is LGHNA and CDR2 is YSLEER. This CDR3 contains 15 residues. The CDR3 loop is CASSQDTRGDNEQFF.

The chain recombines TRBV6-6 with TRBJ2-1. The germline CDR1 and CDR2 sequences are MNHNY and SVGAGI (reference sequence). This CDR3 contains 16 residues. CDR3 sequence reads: CASSYSTELSYNEQFF.